This T cell receptor (beta chain) was profiled in a study of CXCR3-negative and CXCR3-positive naive CD8 T cells. The CDR3 length is 13 residues. CDR1 is SEHNR and CDR2 is FQNEAQ in the germline V gene (reference sequence). The libraries of TRB cDNA were prepared using 5' RACE with UMI labels. TCRdb re-called the 5' RACE reads; one entry per CDR3 protein, DNA not given. The sample features tens of thousands of distinct CDR3 sequences, with approximately 16% in its top ten. The chain recombines TRBV7-9 with TRBJ2-3; TCRdb's D call of TRBD1 is untestable without DNA. The sequence came from a human donor in good health. Some clones in this sample may be carry-over from other donors' samples. Sample: memory CD8+ T cells from blood. The CDR3 here is CASSFQGVDTQYF.